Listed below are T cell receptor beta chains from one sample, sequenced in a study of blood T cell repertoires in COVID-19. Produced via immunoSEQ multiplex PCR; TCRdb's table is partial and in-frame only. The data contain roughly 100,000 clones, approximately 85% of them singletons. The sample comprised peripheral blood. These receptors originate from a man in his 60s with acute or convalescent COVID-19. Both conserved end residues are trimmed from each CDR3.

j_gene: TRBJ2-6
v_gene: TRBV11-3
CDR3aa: ASSLGQGSGANVLT

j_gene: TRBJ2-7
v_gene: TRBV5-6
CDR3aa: ASSRDSYEQY

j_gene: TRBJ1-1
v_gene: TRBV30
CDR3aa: AWSVSVTEAF

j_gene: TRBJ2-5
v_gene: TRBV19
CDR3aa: ASSTQGRETQY

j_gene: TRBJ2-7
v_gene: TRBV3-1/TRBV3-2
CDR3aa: ASSRAGAREQY

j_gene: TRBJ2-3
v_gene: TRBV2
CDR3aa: ASMYNRPLDTQY

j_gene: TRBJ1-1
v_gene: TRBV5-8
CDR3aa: ASSLDRSESF

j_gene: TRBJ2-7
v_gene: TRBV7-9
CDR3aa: ASSPKQGTHEQY

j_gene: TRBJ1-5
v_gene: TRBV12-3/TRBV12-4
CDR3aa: ASSFGSQPQH

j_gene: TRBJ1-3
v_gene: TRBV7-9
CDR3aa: ASSSQGVEGNTIY

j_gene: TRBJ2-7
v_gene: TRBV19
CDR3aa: ASSKVRRLWTGEDYEQY

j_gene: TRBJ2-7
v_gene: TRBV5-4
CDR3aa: ASSLRDYGTYEQY

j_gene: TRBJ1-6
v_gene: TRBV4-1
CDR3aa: ASSSRQGAENSPLH

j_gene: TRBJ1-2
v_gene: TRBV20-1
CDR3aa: SPQGSGYT

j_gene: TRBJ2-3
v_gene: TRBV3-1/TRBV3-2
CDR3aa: ASSHPGTVPQAQY

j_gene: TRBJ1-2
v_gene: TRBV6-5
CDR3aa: ASSYTGVANYGYT

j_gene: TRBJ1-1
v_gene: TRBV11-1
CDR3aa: ASSLGAGGAF

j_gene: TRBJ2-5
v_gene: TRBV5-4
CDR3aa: ASSLGASEETQY

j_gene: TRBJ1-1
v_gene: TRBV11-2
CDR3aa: ASSSTGLPGAF